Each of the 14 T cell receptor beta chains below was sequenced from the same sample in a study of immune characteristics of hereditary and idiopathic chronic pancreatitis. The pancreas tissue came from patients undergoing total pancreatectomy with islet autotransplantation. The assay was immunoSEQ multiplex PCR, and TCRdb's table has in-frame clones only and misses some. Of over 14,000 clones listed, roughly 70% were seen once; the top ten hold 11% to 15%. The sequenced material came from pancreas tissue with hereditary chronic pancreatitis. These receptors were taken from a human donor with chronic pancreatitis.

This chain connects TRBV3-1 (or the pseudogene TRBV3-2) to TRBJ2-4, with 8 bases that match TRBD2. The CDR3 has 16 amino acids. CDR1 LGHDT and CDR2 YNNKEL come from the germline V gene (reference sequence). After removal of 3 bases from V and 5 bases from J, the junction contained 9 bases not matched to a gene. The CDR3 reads CASSHRGGRRENIQYF. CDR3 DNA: TGTGCCAGCAGCCATCGCGGGGGGCGAAGAGAAAACATTCAGTACTTC.

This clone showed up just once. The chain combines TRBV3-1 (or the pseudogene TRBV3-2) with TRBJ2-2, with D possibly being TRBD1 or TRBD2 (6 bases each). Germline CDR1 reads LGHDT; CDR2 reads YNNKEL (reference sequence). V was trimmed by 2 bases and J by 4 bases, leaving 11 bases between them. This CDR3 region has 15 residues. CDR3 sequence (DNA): TGTGCCAGCAGCCAATGGTCGGGGGCCACCGGGGAGCTGTTTTTT. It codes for CASSQWSGATGELFF.

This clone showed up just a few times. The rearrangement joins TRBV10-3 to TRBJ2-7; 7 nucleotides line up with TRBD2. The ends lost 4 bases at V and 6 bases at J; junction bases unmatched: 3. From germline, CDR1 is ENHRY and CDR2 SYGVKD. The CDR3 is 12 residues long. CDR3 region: CAISGLAGEQYF. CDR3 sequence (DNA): TGTGCCATCAGTGGACTAGCAGGCGAGCAGTACTTC.

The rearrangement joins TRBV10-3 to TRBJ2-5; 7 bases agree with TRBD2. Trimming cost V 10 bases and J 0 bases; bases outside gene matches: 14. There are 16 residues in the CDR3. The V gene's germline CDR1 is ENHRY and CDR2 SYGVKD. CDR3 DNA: TGTGCCACACAACTCAGTGGGGGAGGGAACCAAGAGACCCAGTACTTC. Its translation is CATQLSGGGNQETQYF.

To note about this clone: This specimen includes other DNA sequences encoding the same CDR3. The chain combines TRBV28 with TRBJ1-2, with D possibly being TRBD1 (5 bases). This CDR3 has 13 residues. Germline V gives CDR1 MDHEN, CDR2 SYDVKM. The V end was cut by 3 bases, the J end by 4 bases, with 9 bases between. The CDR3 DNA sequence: TGTGCCAGCAGTTTCGGGGGAGGCTATGGCTACACCTTC. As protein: CASSFGGGYGYTF.

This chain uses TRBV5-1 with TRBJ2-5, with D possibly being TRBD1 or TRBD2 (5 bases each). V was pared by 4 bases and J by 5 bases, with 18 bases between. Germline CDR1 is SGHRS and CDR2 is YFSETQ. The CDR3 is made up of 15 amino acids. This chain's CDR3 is CASSPAVGAGETQYF. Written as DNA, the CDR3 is TGCGCCAGCAGCCCGGCCGTAGGGGCGGGTGAGACCCAGTACTTC. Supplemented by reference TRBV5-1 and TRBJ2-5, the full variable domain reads KAGVTQTPRYLIKTRGQQVTLSCSPISGHRSVSWYQQTPGQGLQFLFEYFSETQRNKGNFPGRFSGRQFSNSRSEMNVSTLELGDSALYLCASSPAVGAGETQYFGPGTRLLVL.

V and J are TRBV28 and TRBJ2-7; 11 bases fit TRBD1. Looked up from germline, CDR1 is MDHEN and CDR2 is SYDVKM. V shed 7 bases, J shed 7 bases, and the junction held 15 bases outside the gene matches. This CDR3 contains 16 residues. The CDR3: CASTSLPRTGGREQYF. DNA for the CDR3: TGTGCCAGCACCTCCCTGCCTCGGACAGGGGGCCGGGAGCAGTACTTC.

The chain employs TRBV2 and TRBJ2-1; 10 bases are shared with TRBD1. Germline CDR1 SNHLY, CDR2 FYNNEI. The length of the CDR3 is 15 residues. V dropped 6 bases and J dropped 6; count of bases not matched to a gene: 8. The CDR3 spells CASRSRDRGSNEQFF. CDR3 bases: TGTGCCAGCAGATCACGGGACAGGGGTTCCAATGAGCAGTTCTTC.

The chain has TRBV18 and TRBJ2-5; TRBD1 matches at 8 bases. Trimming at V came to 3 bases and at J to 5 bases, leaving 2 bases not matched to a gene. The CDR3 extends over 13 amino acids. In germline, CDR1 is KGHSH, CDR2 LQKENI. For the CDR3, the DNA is TGTGCCAGCTCACCGAGACAGGGGGAGACCCAGTACTTC. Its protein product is CASSPRQGETQYF.

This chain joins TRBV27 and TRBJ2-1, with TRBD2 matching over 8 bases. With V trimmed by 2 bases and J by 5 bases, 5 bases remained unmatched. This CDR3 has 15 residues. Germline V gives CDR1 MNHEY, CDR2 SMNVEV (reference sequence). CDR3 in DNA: TGTGCCAGCAGTTTAGCTAGCGGGCCGAACAATGAGCAGTTCTTC. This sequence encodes CASSLASGPNNEQFF.

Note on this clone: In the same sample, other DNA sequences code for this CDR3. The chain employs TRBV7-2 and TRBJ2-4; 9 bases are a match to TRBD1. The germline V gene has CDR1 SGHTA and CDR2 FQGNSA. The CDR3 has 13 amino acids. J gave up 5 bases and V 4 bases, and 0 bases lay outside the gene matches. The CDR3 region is CASSYRGQNIQYF. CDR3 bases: TGTGCCAGCAGCTACAGGGGGCAAAACATTCAGTACTTC.

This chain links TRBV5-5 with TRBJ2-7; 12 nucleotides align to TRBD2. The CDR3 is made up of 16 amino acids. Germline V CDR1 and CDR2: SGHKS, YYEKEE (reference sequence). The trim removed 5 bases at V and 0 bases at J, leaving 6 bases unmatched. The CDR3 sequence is CASRVGTSGHSYEQYF. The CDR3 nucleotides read TGTGCCAGCAGGGTGGGGACTAGCGGGCACTCCTACGAGCAGTACTTC.

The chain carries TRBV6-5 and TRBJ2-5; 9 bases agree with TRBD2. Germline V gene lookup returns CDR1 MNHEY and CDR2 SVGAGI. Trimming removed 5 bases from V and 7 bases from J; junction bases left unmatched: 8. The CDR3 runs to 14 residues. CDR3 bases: TGTGCCAGCAGTCCCCGACTAGCGGCGGGGACCCAGTACTTC. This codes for CASSPRLAAGTQYF.

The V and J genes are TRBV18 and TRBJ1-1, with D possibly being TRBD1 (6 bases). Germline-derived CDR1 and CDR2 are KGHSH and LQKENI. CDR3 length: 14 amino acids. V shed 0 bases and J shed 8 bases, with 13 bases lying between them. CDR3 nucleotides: TGTGCCAGCTCACCACCGGTACAGGGAGTGGAAGCTTTCTTT. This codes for CASSPPVQGVEAFF.